A selection of T cell receptor beta chains follows, all from one sample in a study of human T cells and chemical hapten exposure. Each CDR3 protein gets one entry after TCRdb re-called the RACE reads with MiXCR. The repertoire holds roughly 100,000 distinct CDR3 sequences, under 35% seen once, with roughly 2.7% in the top ten. Here the sequenced sample was whole blood, taken in connection with sensitization to the hapten diphenylcyclopropenone (DPC). All receptors come from a man in his forties with alopecia areata. Some clones in this sample may be carry-over from other donors' samples. Both conserved end residues are part of each CDR3. D genes are given only for firm matches. The size entry is marked missing in some rows and otherwise reads once, few, many or a size class.

d_call	v_call	clone_size	j_call	cdr3_nt	cdr3_aa
-	TRBV7-2	-	TRBJ2-1	TGTGCCAGCAGCCACCGACAGGTCTATGAGCAGTTCTTC	CASSHRQVYEQFF
-	TRBV29-1	-	TRBJ2-5	TGCAGCGGTCGACAGGTTTCGACCCAGTACTTC	CSGRQVSTQYF
-	TRBV18	few	TRBJ2-1	TGTGCCAGCTCACCGGGGCTCACGGCATACAATGAGCAGTTCTTC	CASSPGLTAYNEQFF
-	TRBV5-1	-	TRBJ2-3	TGCGCCAGCAGCTGGGGGACAAGGGCAGGACGCACAGATACGCAGTATTTT	CASSWGTRAGRTDTQYF
TRBD1	TRBV29-1	many	TRBJ2-3	TGCAGCGTTGAAGGGGACAGGTTCACAGATACGCAGTATTTT	CSVEGDRFTDTQYF
TRBD2	TRBV6-6	-	TRBJ2-7	TGTGCCAGCGCGGGAGGGCCTAGCGAGCAGTACTTC	CASAGGPSEQYF
TRBD1	TRBV6-2/TRBV6-3	-	TRBJ2-1	TGTGCCAGCAGAAGGGGACAGGTTGCCTACAATGAGCAGTTCTTC	CASRRGQVAYNEQFF
TRBD2	TRBV5-1	few	TRBJ2-2	TGCGCCAGCAGCTCAACTAGCGGGAGCGGCGGGGAGCTGTTTTTT	CASSSTSGSGGELFF
-	TRBV5-1	few	TRBJ1-1	TGCGCCAGCAGCTTGCGCCAGAGGAACACTGAAGCTTTCTTT	CASSLRQRNTEAFF
TRBD1	TRBV12-3/TRBV12-4	-	TRBJ2-1	TGTGCCAGCAGTTTTGCTAAAGGGACAGGGGGTTTGGTGTCCTACAATGAGCAGTTCTTC	CASSFAKGTGGLVSYNEQFF
-	TRBV20-1	-	TRBJ2-5	TGCAGTGCTAAAAGGCCTGATCAAGAGACCCAGTACTTC	CSAKRPDQETQYF
-	TRBV12-2	few	TRBJ2-1	TGTGCAAGTCGCCCCAGGAGGACTAGCGGGCACTACAATGAGCAGTTCTTC	CASRPRRTSGHYNEQFF
TRBD2	TRBV3-1	many	TRBJ2-3	TGTGCCAGCAGCAGCGGGGTTAGCACAGATACGCAGTATTTT	CASSSGVSTDTQYF
TRBD2	TRBV20-1	-	TRBJ2-4	TGCAGTGCTAGAGATCAGAGCGGGAGTGGGAAAAACATTCAGTACTTC	CSARDQSGSGKNIQYF
-	TRBV9	few	TRBJ1-1	TGTGCCAGCAGCGTAGCTGGCAGCCCGAACACTGAAGCTTTCTTT	CASSVAGSPNTEAFF
-	TRBV27	-	TRBJ1-6	TGTGCCAGCAGTCCGGAAGGGGAGTATAATTCACCCCTCCACTTT	CASSPEGEYNSPLHF
-	TRBV18	-	TRBJ2-4	TGTGCCAGCTCACCAGAATTGGGACTAGCCAAAAACATTCAGTACTTC	CASSPELGLAKNIQYF
-	TRBV12-3/TRBV12-4	-	TRBJ1-2	TGTGCCAGCAGTGGGGAGCAACAGGGCGGCTACACCTTC	CASSGEQQGGYTF
-	TRBV28	few	TRBJ2-5	TGTGCCAGCAGTTTAACGTTTAAAGAGACCCAGTACTTC	CASSLTFKETQYF
-	TRBV2	-	TRBJ2-7	TGTGCCAGCAGTGAACTGGGATACGGCTCCTACGAGCAGTACTTC	CASSELGYGSYEQYF
-	TRBV10-3	-	TRBJ1-2	TGTGCCATCAGTGGAGTTAGGGGTGTCTACACCTTC	CAISGVRGVYTF
-	TRBV27	-	TRBJ2-3	TGTGCCAGCAGTTTATGGGGTCAGGGGAGCACAGATACGCAGTATTTT	CASSLWGQGSTDTQYF
-	TRBV6-5	-	TRBJ1-2	TGTGCCAGCAGGATTGACAGCACTAACTATGGCTACACCTTC	CASRIDSTNYGYTF
-	TRBV9	-	TRBJ2-3	TGTGCCAGCAGCGCGGGACATGGGGGAGGAGGTACGCAGTATTTT	CASSAGHGGGGTQYF
-	TRBV19	few	TRBJ1-2	TGTGCCAGTAGTATACCAGGGATCTACTATGGCTACACCTTC	CASSIPGIYYGYTF
-	TRBV7-2	-	TRBJ2-3	TGTGCCAGCAGCCCCAGACTGGGGGTAAGCAGCCGCACAGATACGCAGTATTTT	CASSPRLGVSSRTDTQYF
-	TRBV4-3	few	TRBJ1-6	TGCGCCAGCAGCCAAGATAGCCGGACCAGCTCCTATAATTCACCCCTCCACTTT	CASSQDSRTSSYNSPLHF
-	TRBV11-2	once	TRBJ2-6	TGTGCCAGCAGCTTAGAGAGGTTAGCTGGGGCCAACGTCCTGACTTTC	CASSLERLAGANVLTF
-	TRBV6-2/TRBV6-3	few	TRBJ1-5	TGTGCCAGCAGTTACTCGATGGGGCTGAGTCAGCCCCAGCATTTT	CASSYSMGLSQPQHF
-	TRBV7-2	once	TRBJ2-1	TGTGCCAGCAGCCAAGGGACAATGTACAATGAGCAGTTCTTC	CASSQGTMYNEQFF
-	TRBV18	few	TRBJ1-6	TGTGCCAGCTCACCACAAGAGGGTTCACCCCTCCACTTT	CASSPQEGSPLHF
TRBD1	TRBV29-1	few	TRBJ1-2	TGCAGCGTGGACCAGGGGGTCCAGGGCTACACCTTC	CSVDQGVQGYTF
-	TRBV29-1	few	TRBJ2-3	TGCAGCATCACAACGGGACACGTTAGCACAGATACGCAGTATTTT	CSITTGHVSTDTQYF
TRBD1	TRBV24-1	-	TRBJ2-3	TGTGCCACCAGTGATAACAGGGGGCCCGACACAGATACGCAGTATTTT	CATSDNRGPDTDTQYF
-	TRBV12-5	few	TRBJ2-3	TGTGCTAGTGGTTTGGGCCCTCGTTGGGCAGATACGCAGTATTTT	CASGLGPRWADTQYF
-	TRBV20-1	few	TRBJ2-4	TGCAGTGCTAGTGTAAGGGACAACATTCAGTACTTC	CSASVRDNIQYF
-	TRBV9	-	TRBJ2-1	TGTGCCAGCAGCGTAGTCTCTAGCAGCTCCTACAATGAGCAGTTCTTC	CASSVVSSSSYNEQFF
TRBD2	TRBV20-1	-	TRBJ2-3	TGCAGTGCTAGAGATTATGCACTCGCGGGAGGGCCAGATACGCAGTATTTT	CSARDYALAGGPDTQYF
-	TRBV6-1	-	TRBJ2-3	TGTGCCAGCAGTGAATTTGGCAGGGAGGCGGATACGCAGTATTTT	CASSEFGREADTQYF
TRBD2	TRBV28	-	TRBJ2-1	TGTGCCAGCAGTATCCTCTCAGGGACTAGCGGGTATGGTGAGCAGTTCTTC	CASSILSGTSGYGEQFF
-	TRBV9	few	TRBJ2-1	TGTGCCAGCAGCGTAGGTTCGGACGGGGTCTACAATGAGCAGTTCTTC	CASSVGSDGVYNEQFF
TRBD2	TRBV2	few	TRBJ2-5	TGTGCCAGCAGTGAATTCCGAGGGAGGGCCCGGGGAGAGACCCAGTACTTC	CASSEFRGRARGETQYF
TRBD1	TRBV12-3/TRBV12-4	-	TRBJ2-2	TGTGCCAGCAGACGGACAGGGGGCGCCGGCGGGGAGCTGTTTTTT	CASRRTGGAGGELFF
TRBD1	TRBV6-2/TRBV6-3	-	TRBJ2-5	TGTGCCAGCAGTCCTCATCCGGGACAGGGCGGAGAGACCCAGTACTTC	CASSPHPGQGGETQYF
-	TRBV7-2	few	TRBJ2-1	TGTGCCAGCAGCCTCTTAATAGAGCAGTTCTTC	CASSLLIEQFF
-	TRBV10-3	few	TRBJ2-5	TGTGCCATCAAACTGGACGCTCAAGAGACCCAGTACTTC	CAIKLDAQETQYF